The clone carrying this T cell receptor (beta chain) was observed at least ten times. Its antigen is undetermined. This entry is derived from a study of T cells in Graves' hyperthyroidism and ophthalmopathy. The study, taken as a whole, reports: Model output signaled ophthalmopathy a median roughly 6.5 months ahead of onset. Among clonotypes expanded in thyroid above 0.001, most were also found in blood.

Patients showing uncontrolled infection, other autoimmune disease, pregnancy or lactation were ineligible. The PBMCs studied were ones that came from about 10 ml fresh peripheral blood. RNA transcripts were the template for amplifying TCR beta CDR3 regions. A first-round RT-PCR of the TCR CDR3 used the HTBI primer set. TCRdb reanalysed the multiplex PCR reads using MiXCR and keeps one entry per CDR3 protein. The sample records roughly 550,000 distinct CDR3 sequences, around 15% being singletons. This CDR3 has 15 residues. Per the germline V gene, CDR1 is SGHTA and CDR2 is FQGNSA. The ends were cut back, 2 bases at V and 3 bases at J, with 13 bases in the middle.

The receptor comes from a woman in her twenties or thirties with Graves' ophthalmopathy. Sequencing used blood. V gene TRBV7-2 combines with J gene TRBJ2-5; D is perhaps TRBD2 (6 bases). CDR3 nucleotides: TGTGCCAGCAGCTTAATCTTCTCGGGAGAAGAGACCCAGTACTTC. This gives the protein CASSLIFSGEETQYF.